The 18 T cell receptor beta chains below come from one sample, sequenced in a study of T cell responses to AZD1222 COVID-19 vaccine. Sequencing was performed with immunoSEQ multiplex PCR; in TCRdb, only in-frame clones are kept and a portion is missing. The table records 90,000 to 120,000 clones, just over 90% of them present only once. The sequenced sample was peripheral blood, obtained 28 days after the second AZD1222 dose. The receptors originated from an adult who received the AZD1222 COVID-19 vaccine.

V is TRBV19 and J is TRBJ2-3; D is unclear. Germline lookup yields CDR1 LNHDA and CDR2 SQIVND (reference sequence). V gave up 9 bases and J gave up 3 bases, with 7 bases separating them. CDR3 length: 11 amino acids. For the CDR3, the DNA is TGTGCCAGCCGGAGTACAGATACGCAGTATTTT. Amino acids: CASRSTDTQYF.

The J gene is TRBJ2-7, the V gene TRBV7-8, with a possible D match to TRBD2 (5 bases). Germline CDR1 and CDR2: SGHVS and FQNEAQ. The ends were cut back, 4 bases at V and 9 bases at J, with 25 bases in the middle. The CDR3 is made up of 16 amino acids. CDR3 region: CASSSTRTTPSMWQYF. The CDR3, as DNA: TGTGCCAGCAGCTCAACTAGAACTACTCCCTCGATGTGGCAGTACTTC.

The gene calls are TRBV18 and TRBJ1-4, with no clear D. This CDR3 has 13 residues. V shed 4 bases and J shed 4 bases, with 7 bases lying between them. Germline CDR1 reads KGHSH; CDR2 reads LQKENI. CDR3 residues: CASSQGVNEKLFF. The CDR3 DNA reads TGTGCCAGCTCACAGGGTGTTAATGAAAAACTGTTTTTT.

The chain carries TRBV14 and TRBJ2-7; D gene ambiguous. The CDR3 has 14 residues. Germline loops: CDR1 SGHDN, CDR2 FVKESK. V was pared by 0 bases and J by 6 bases, with 12 bases between. Here the CDR3 DNA reads TGTGCCAGCAGCCAAGATCGGAATCGGGTCGAGCAGTACTTC. Its translation: CASSQDRNRVEQYF. Full variable domain (missing parts from reference TRBV14 and TRBJ2-7): EAGVTQFPSHSVIEKGQTVTLRCDPISGHDNLYWYRRVMGKEIKFLLHFVKESKQDESGMPNNRFLAERTGGTYSTLKVQPAELEDSGVYFCASSQDRNRVEQYFGPGTRLTVT.

V usage is TRBV30 and J usage is TRBJ2-2; D is uncertain. With 0 bases removed from V and 4 bases from J, the gap between germline ends came to 9 bases. CDR1 is GTSNPN and CDR2 is SVGIG in the germline V gene (reference sequence). CDR3 length equals 14 residues. The CDR3 sequence: CAWSVEVATGELFF. DNA for the CDR3: TGTGCCTGGAGTGTAGAGGTAGCCACCGGGGAGCTGTTTTTT.

The rearrangement joins TRBV7-8 to TRBJ1-2, with D unclear. The CDR3 has 12 residues. CDR1 is SGHVS, CDR2 FQNEAQ, per germline. Between the trimmed V and J ends, which lost 4 bases and 6 bases, there was a span of 9 bases. The CDR3 is CASSSLSHGYTF. The DNA of the CDR3 is TGTGCCAGCAGCTCCTTATCCCATGGCTACACCTTC.

In regard to this clone: The same CDR3 is also encoded by other DNA sequences in this sample. V is TRBV5-1 and J is TRBJ1-2; unclear D gene. CDR3 length: 14 amino acids. Trimming cost V 0 bases and J 2 bases, with 8 bases left between them. Germline V gene data show CDR1 as SGHRS and CDR2 as YFSETQ. The CDR3 DNA sequence: TGCGCCAGCAGCTTGGGAGACGGGAACTATGGCTACACCTTC. Encoded protein: CASSLGDGNYGYTF.

V gene TRBV19 combines with J gene TRBJ1-5; TRBD1 matches 10 bases. CDR3 size: 14 residues. The germline V gene encodes CDR1 LNHDA and CDR2 SQIVND (reference sequence). With V trimmed by 7 bases and J by 7 bases, 7 bases remained unmatched. The CDR3 DNA follows: TGTGCCAGTACCCCGACAGGGGGCGGGCAGCCCCAGCATTTT. This codes for CASTPTGGGQPQHF.

The J gene is TRBJ1-6, the V gene TRBV28, with TRBD1 matching over 11 bases. Losses at the gene ends were 4 bases for V and 8 bases for J; bases not matched to a gene: 13. Looked up from germline, CDR1 is MDHEN and CDR2 is SYDVKM. The CDR3 loop spans 18 amino acids. CDR3 region: CASSWLDRGRIGDSPLHF. For the CDR3, the DNA is TGTGCCAGCAGTTGGTTGGACAGGGGGCGCATAGGGGATTCACCCCTCCACTTT.

This clone was detected only once. The chain employs TRBV2 and TRBJ2-3, with D possibly TRBD2 on 5 matching bases. The CDR3 has 17 amino acids. The V end lost 3 bases, the J end lost 11 bases, and 27 bases lay between the germline ends. Germline V lookup: CDR1 SNHLY, CDR2 FYNNEI. As DNA, the CDR3 is TGTGCCAGCAGTGACCTGAAGAGGCCCACATTCCCGGCGGGGCAGTATTTT. This translates into CASSDLKRPTFPAGQYF.

V usage is TRBV3-1 (or the pseudogene TRBV3-2) and J usage is TRBJ2-1; D remains ambiguous. Germline-derived CDR1 and CDR2 are LGHDT and YNNKEL (reference sequence). V was pared by 0 bases and J by 14 bases, with 17 bases between. The CDR3 has 14 residues. The CDR3 sequence is CASSQDPVSFQEFF. Written as DNA, the CDR3 is TGTGCCAGCAGCCAAGATCCGGTCAGTTTTCAAGAGTTCTTC.

This clone was recorded a few times. The V call is TRBV6-5, the J call TRBJ1-3; D remains unclear. This CDR3 contains 15 residues. Germline V gives CDR1 MNHEY, CDR2 SVGAGI. Trimming left V 6 bases short and J 2 bases short, with 14 bases between. Here the CDR3 DNA reads TGTGCCAGCAGCCCCGGCAGTAGTACTGGAAACACCATATATTTT. Translation gives CASSPGSSTGNTIYF.

The V and J genes are TRBV5-5 and TRBJ1-4; D not resolved. Trimming cost V 0 bases and J 5 bases, with 8 bases left between them. The germline V gene has CDR1 SGHKS and CDR2 YYEKEE (reference sequence). The CDR3 is 14 residues long. CDR3 coding DNA: TGTGCCAGCAGCTTGGGGGATGGGAATGAAAAACTGTTTTTT. This codes for CASSLGDGNEKLFF.

J is TRBJ1-2 and V is TRBV4-3; TRBD1 agrees at 8 bases. The germline gives CDR1 LGHNA, CDR2 YSLEER. This CDR3 comprises 15 residues. V lost 3 bases and J lost 2; bases outside the gene matches: 5. CDR3 sequence: CASSHRQGSNYGYTF. Here the CDR3 DNA reads TGCGCCAGCAGCCATAGACAGGGGTCGAACTATGGCTACACCTTC.

The rearrangement joins TRBV30 to TRBJ2-5; perhaps D is TRBD1 or TRBD2 (5 bases each). Trimming shortened V by 0 bases and J by 4 bases, and 9 bases separated the two germline ends. CDR1 and CDR2 from the germline V gene are GTSNPN and SVGIG (reference sequence). This CDR3 contains 13 residues. The CDR3 coding sequence is TGTGCCTGGAGTGTGGGGACGGGAGAGACCCAGTACTTC. Amino acid sequence: CAWSVGTGETQYF. The full variable domain, completed using reference TRBV30 and TRBJ2-5, is SQTIHQWPATLVQPVGSPLSLECTVEGTSNPNLYWYRQAAGRGLQLLFYSVGIGQISSEVPQNLSASRPQDRQFILSSKKLLLSDSGFYLCAWSVGTGETQYFGPGTRLLVL.

The chain carries TRBV12-3 or TRBV12-4 and TRBJ2-3; 9 bases are shared with TRBD2. The CDR3 contains 13 residues. The V and J ends lost 5 bases and 6 bases, in that order; junction bases with no gene match: 3. CDR3 in amino acids: CASSTGLADTQYF. The CDR3 DNA sequence: TGTGCCAGCAGTACGGGACTAGCCGATACGCAGTATTTT.

J is TRBJ2-2 and V is TRBV27; D gene ambiguous. The CDR3 length is 12 residues. V lost 5 bases to trimming and J lost 6 bases, with 7 bases between them. The V gene's germline CDR1 is MNHEY and CDR2 SMNVEV (reference sequence). CDR3 DNA sequence: TGTGCCAGCAGTAAGTGGGCCGGGGAGCTGTTTTTT. The encoded protein is CASSKWAGELFF.

The rearrangement joins TRBV7-2 to TRBJ1-6; D unresolved. The CDR3 extends over 16 amino acids. Germline assignment: CDR1 SGHTA and CDR2 FQGNSA. Trimming removed 4 bases from V and 8 bases from J, with 18 bases in between. CDR3 residues: CASSYRAGSGDSPLHF. DNA of the CDR3: TGTGCCAGCAGCTATAGGGCGGGGAGTGGGGATTCACCCCTCCACTTT.